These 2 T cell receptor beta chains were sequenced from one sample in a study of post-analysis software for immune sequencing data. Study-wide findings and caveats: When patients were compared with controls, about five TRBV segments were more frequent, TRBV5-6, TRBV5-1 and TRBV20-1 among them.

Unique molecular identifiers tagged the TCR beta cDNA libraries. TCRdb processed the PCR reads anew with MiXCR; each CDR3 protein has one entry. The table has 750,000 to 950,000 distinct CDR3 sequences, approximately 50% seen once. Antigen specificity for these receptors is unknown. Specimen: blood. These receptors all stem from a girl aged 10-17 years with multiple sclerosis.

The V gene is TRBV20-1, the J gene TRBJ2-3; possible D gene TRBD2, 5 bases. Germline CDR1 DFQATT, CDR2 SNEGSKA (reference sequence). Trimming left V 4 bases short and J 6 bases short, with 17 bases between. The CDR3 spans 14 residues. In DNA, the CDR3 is TGCAGTGCTAAGAGCGGTCCTTCGTGGGATACGCAGTATTTT. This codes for CSAKSGPSWDTQYF.

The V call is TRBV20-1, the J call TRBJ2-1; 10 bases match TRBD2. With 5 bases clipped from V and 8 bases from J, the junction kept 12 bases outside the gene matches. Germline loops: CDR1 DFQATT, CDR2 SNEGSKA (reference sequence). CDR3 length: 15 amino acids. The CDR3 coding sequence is TGCAGTGCTGTCCCGCTAGCGGGAGTATCTTATGAGCAGTTCTTC. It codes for CSAVPLAGVSYEQFF.